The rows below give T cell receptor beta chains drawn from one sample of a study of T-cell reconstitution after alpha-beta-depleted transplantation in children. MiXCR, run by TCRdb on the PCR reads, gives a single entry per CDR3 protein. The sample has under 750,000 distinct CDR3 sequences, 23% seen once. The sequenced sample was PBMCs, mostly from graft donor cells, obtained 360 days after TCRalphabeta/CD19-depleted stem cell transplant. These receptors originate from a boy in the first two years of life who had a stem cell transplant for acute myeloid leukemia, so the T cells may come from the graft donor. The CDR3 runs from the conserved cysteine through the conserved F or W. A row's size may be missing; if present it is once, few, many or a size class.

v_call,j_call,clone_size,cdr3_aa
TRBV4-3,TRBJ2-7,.,CASSQGTSGGTYEQYF
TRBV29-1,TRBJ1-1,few,CSVLGQSAEAFF
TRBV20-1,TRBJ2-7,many,CSASPGLAGGRSSYEQYF
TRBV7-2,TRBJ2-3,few,CASSLVGTPSTTDTQYF
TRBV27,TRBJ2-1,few,CASSFREGAYNEQFF
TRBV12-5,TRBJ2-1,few,CASGLLTAGPYNEQFF
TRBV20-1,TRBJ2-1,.,CSARRVGGAFNEQFF
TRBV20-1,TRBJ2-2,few,CSARDQNRVGELFF
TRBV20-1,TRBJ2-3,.,CSARVQNTQYF
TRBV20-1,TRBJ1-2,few,CSARDSGDKGYTF
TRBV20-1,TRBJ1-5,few,CSARPSGGNQPQHF
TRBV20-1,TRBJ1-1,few,CSATRQTHEAFF
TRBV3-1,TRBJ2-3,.,CASSPRSISFGDTQYF
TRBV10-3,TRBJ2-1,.,CATAQGGGHNEQFF
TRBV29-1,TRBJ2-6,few,CSASSPGQEYATGANVLTF
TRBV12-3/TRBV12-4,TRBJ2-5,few,CASSLQRGETQYF
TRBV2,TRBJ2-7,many,CASSSLYEQYF